Presented here are 30 T cell receptor beta chains from one specimen sequenced in a study of response to subunit inactivated influenza vaccine. One entry per CDR3 protein results from TCRdb running MiXCR on the RT-PCR reads. The table shows some 800,000 distinct CDR3 sequences, with approximately 21% occurring only once. The sequences come from PBMCs from blood, collected roughly 5 days after vaccination. The receptors originated from a man between 45 and 60 years old who received an inactivated influenza vaccine.

V and J are TRBV20-1 and TRBJ2-1; weak D call: TRBD2 (5 bases). Trimming left V 3 bases short and J 5 bases short, with 5 bases between. The length of the CDR3 is 11 residues. Germline lookup yields CDR1 DFQATT and CDR2 SNEGSKA (reference sequence). CDR3 bases: TGCAGTGCTAGCGGGAACAATGAGCAGTTCTTC. Its translation is CSASGNNEQFF.

The CDR3 is CASSPGQGKGNTIYF. The CDR3 DNA reads as TGTGCCAGCAGCCCGGGACAGGGGAAAGGAAACACCATATATTTT. V usage is TRBV7-2 and J usage is TRBJ1-3; 10 bases line up with TRBD1. The germline CDR1 and CDR2 sequences are SGHTA and FQGNSA. This CDR3 contains 15 residues. V lost 5 bases and J lost 4; bases outside the gene matches: 5.

This clonotype has more than one count but fewer than ten. J is TRBJ2-3 and V is TRBV5-1, with a weak D call TRBD1 (6 bases). The germline gives CDR1 SGHRS, CDR2 YFSETQ. The CDR3 covers 14 residues. V was pared by 1 base and J by 3 bases, with 9 bases between. CDR3 protein: CASSLTGMTDTQYF. CDR3 DNA sequence: TGCGCCAGCAGCTTGACAGGGATGACAGATACGCAGTATTTT.

Ten or more counts support this clonotype. The rearrangement links TRBV29-1 to TRBJ2-3, with 8 bases lining up with TRBD2. The CDR3 totals 14 residues. Trimming cost V 6 bases and J 6 bases; bases outside gene matches: 11. Germline CDR1 is SQVTM and CDR2 is ANQGSEA. CDR3 bases: TGCAGCGTGAGAGTCGCGGGAGGTTCGGATACGCAGTATTTT. Protein product: CSVRVAGGSDTQYF.

The chain has TRBV12-3 or TRBV12-4 and TRBJ2-7, with 9 bases aligning to TRBD1. Trimming at V came to 6 bases and at J to 6 bases, leaving 6 bases not matched to a gene. This CDR3 is built from 13 residues. The CDR3 sequence is CASRTGTGREQYF. The DNA of the CDR3 is TGTGCCAGCAGAACCGGGACAGGGCGCGAGCAGTACTTC.

This clonotype was found once. This chain uses TRBV7-2 with TRBJ2-5; TRBD2 might be the D (6 bases). V gave up 7 bases and J gave up 1 base, with 16 bases separating them. Per germline, CDR1 SGHTA and CDR2 FQGNSA. This CDR3 is built from 15 residues. The CDR3 here is CASKPLGLSQETQYF. The CDR3 bases are TGTGCCAGCAAACCCTTAGGACTATCCCAAGAGACCCAGTACTTC.

This clonotype showed up just a few times. The CDR3 loop reads CASSLSDRDTQYF. CDR3 in DNA: TGCGCCAGCAGCCTCTCGGACAGGGATACGCAGTATTTT. This chain uses TRBV4-3 with TRBJ2-3; 7 bases fit TRBD1. The CDR3 is made up of 13 amino acids. Trimming took 4 bases from V and 6 from J; bases not matched to a gene: 4. CDR1 is LGHNA, CDR2 YSLEER, per germline.

This clonotype was recorded a few times. The V call is TRBV4-3, the J call TRBJ2-1, with TRBD2 matching over 7 bases. Germline V gives CDR1 LGHNA, CDR2 YSLEER. The trim removed 3 bases at V and 2 bases at J, leaving 4 bases unmatched. There are 15 residues in the CDR3. As DNA, the CDR3 is TGCGCCAGCAGCCAGACGGGACTACCCTACAATGAGCAGTTCTTC. Translating it yields CASSQTGLPYNEQFF.

There are many counts of this clonotype. The chain is built from TRBV2 and TRBJ2-1, with 10 bases fitting TRBD2. The junction had 7 bases not matched to a gene; V was cut back by 6 bases and J by 2 bases. The length of the CDR3 is 16 residues. In germline, CDR1 is SNHLY, CDR2 FYNNEI. The CDR3 nucleotides are TGTGCCAGCAGCCCGGGACTAGCGATTACCTACAATGAGCAGTTCTTC. Encoded protein: CASSPGLAITYNEQFF.

The chain links TRBV7-2 to TRBJ1-5; no definite D call. Trimming left V 5 bases short and J 3 bases short, with 8 bases between. This CDR3 is 13 amino acids long. CDR1 and CDR2 (germline): SGHTA, FQGNSA. This chain's CDR3 is CASSPKSNQPQHF. The CDR3 region has the DNA TGTGCCAGCAGCCCTAAATCCAATCAGCCCCAGCATTTT. Using reference TRBV7-2 and TRBJ1-5 for the parts outside the CDR3, the full variable domain is GAGVSQSPSNKVTEKGKDVELRCDPISGHTALYWYRQSLGQGLEFLIYFQGNSAPDKSGLPSDRFSAERTGGSVSTLTIQRTQQEDSAVYLCASSPKSNQPQHFGDGTRLSIL.

This clonotype was counted a few times. The chain has TRBV2 and TRBJ2-3; D is ambiguous. Trimming took off 1 base at V and 4 bases at J, with 9 bases between the two ends. Germline lookup yields CDR1 SNHLY and CDR2 FYNNEI. The CDR3 is made up of 14 amino acids. This CDR3 reads CASSEVVGADTQYF. In DNA form, the CDR3 reads TGTGCCAGCAGTGAAGTGGTTGGAGCAGATACGCAGTATTTT.

The genes are TRBV5-1 and TRBJ2-7, with no clear D. Germline CDR1 is SGHRS and CDR2 is YFSETQ. The CDR3 is made up of 15 amino acids. With 0 bases removed from V and 3 bases from J, the gap between germline ends came to 13 bases. As DNA, the CDR3 is TGCGCCAGCAGCTTGGGGCCTATTGGGGTCTACGAGCAGTACTTC. This gives the protein CASSLGPIGVYEQYF. The full variable domain, in which reference TRBV5-1 and TRBJ2-7 provide the parts outside the CDR3, is KAGVTQTPRYLIKTRGQQVTLSCSPISGHRSVSWYQQTPGQGLQFLFEYFSETQRNKGNFPGRFSGRQFSNSRSEMNVSTLELGDSALYLCASSLGPIGVYEQYFGPGTRLTVT.

The chain combines TRBV20-1 with TRBJ2-5; 7 bases align to TRBD2. The germline gives CDR1 DFQATT, CDR2 SNEGSKA (reference sequence). The CDR3 spans 13 residues. The J segment lost 2 bases and the V segment lost 3 bases, leaving 3 bases of the junction unmatched. The CDR3 nucleotides are TGCAGTGCTAGCGGGGGACTACAAGAGACCCAGTACTTC. Translation gives CSASGGLQETQYF.

V usage is TRBV5-1 and J usage is TRBJ2-2; D tentatively reads TRBD1 or TRBD2 (5 bases each). The V end was cut by 4 bases, the J end by 2 bases, with 12 bases between. There are 15 residues in the CDR3. Germline values: CDR1 SGHRS, CDR2 YFSETQ. CDR3 bases: TGCGCCAGCAGCCCGGGACGGCAAAACACCGGGGAGCTGTTTTTT. Amino acid sequence: CASSPGRQNTGELFF. Looking up the rest from reference TRBV5-1 and TRBJ2-2 gives the full variable domain: KAGVTQTPRYLIKTRGQQVTLSCSPISGHRSVSWYQQTPGQGLQFLFEYFSETQRNKGNFPGRFSGRQFSNSRSEMNVSTLELGDSALYLCASSPGRQNTGELFFGEGSRLTVL.

J is TRBJ2-7 and V is TRBV11-2; the D is unclear. Trimming pared 1 base from V and 3 bases from J, leaving 16 bases between. This CDR3 is 16 amino acids long. Germline V lookup: CDR1 SGHAT, CDR2 FQNNGV. CDR3 DNA: TGTGCCAGCAGCTTAGCGGGCAATCGGCCCCACTACGAGCAGTACTTC. Encoded protein: CASSLAGNRPHYEQYF.

This clonotype was counted only a few times. V and J are TRBV6-2 or TRBV6-3 and TRBJ1-1; TRBD1 is a possible D gene (6 bases). The CDR3 runs 17 residues. CDR1 and CDR2 (germline): MNHEY, SVGEGT. Between the trimmed V and J ends, which lost 2 bases and 6 bases, there was a span of 22 bases. The chain's CDR3 is CASSYPEGLGQRAEAFF. CDR3 sequence (DNA): TGTGCCAGCAGTTACCCGGAGGGCCTCGGACAGCGAGCTGAAGCTTTCTTT.

In this sample, this clonotype turned up a few times. The chain recombines TRBV5-5 with TRBJ2-4, with D maybe TRBD2 (6 bases). The CDR3 extends over 17 amino acids. V was shortened by 5 bases and J by 3 bases, with 21 bases between the two germline ends. Per germline, CDR1 SGHKS and CDR2 YYEKEE (reference sequence). The CDR3 sequence is CASSFPGIARGKNIQYF. CDR3 nucleotides: TGTGCCAGCAGTTTTCCGGGGATAGCGCGGGGCAAAAACATTCAGTACTTC.

The chain is built from TRBV21-1 and TRBJ1-1; the table assigns TRBD1, which was not confirmed against the DNA. TRBV21-1 is listed as a pseudogene. The CDR3 consists of 17 residues. For the CDR3, the DNA is TGTGCCAGCAGCAAAGTCGGACAGCCCAAAATGAACACTGAAGCTTTCTTT. Translating it yields CASSKVGQPKMNTEAFF.

V usage is TRBV7-9 and J usage is TRBJ1-2, with a tentative D call TRBD1 (6 bases). The V and J ends lost 2 bases and 3 bases respectively, with 13 bases between them. CDR3 size: 15 residues. CDR1 is SEHNR and CDR2 is FQNEAQ in the germline V gene (reference sequence). CDR3 DNA: TGTGCCAGCAGCTTATCAGGGGTCGGGGACTATGGCTACACCTTC. Amino acids: CASSLSGVGDYGYTF.

The chain is built from TRBV4-2 and TRBJ2-3, with TRBD2 as a possible D gene (6 bases). The ends were cut back, 3 bases at V and 0 bases at J, with 16 bases in the middle. This CDR3 has 17 residues. The germline V gene encodes CDR1 LGHNA and CDR2 YNFKEQ. Here the CDR3 DNA reads TGTGCCAGCAGCCAGGGACCTAGCGCCTCTAGCACAGATACGCAGTATTTT. This sequence encodes CASSQGPSASSTDTQYF.

The CDR3 coding sequence is TGTGCCAGCAGGAGGGACAGGGCCGGGGATACGCAGTATTTT. Translation: CASRRDRAGDTQYF. The chain couples TRBV12-3 or TRBV12-4 to TRBJ2-3; TRBD1 matches at 9 bases. The CDR3 sequence is 14 residues long. With 6 bases clipped from V and 6 bases from J, the junction kept 7 bases outside the gene matches.

The chain carries TRBV6-5 and TRBJ2-5; tentatively, D is TRBD1 or TRBD2 (5 bases each). Trimming shortened V by 4 bases and J by 5 bases, and 17 bases separated the two germline ends. This CDR3 has 15 residues. CDR1 and CDR2 (germline): MNHEY, SVGAGI. Here the CDR3 reads CASSSKGIALETQYF. CDR3 sequence (DNA): TGTGCCAGCAGTTCAAAGGGGATAGCGTTGGAGACCCAGTACTTC.

This sequence joins TRBV30 and TRBJ1-3, with D possibly being TRBD1 (6 bases). V shed 3 bases and J shed 8 bases, with 17 bases lying between them. Germline V gene data show CDR1 as GTSNPN and CDR2 as SVGIG (reference sequence). The CDR3 consists of 14 residues. In DNA, the CDR3 is TGTGCCTGGAGGGCTGGGGGGGGCAGGGACACCATATATTTT. Residues: CAWRAGGGRDTIYF.

The chain recombines TRBV18 with TRBJ1-6; D is possibly TRBD1 (5 bases). Trimming cost V 3 bases and J 4 bases, with 10 bases left between them. The CDR3 totals 15 residues. Germline V CDR1 and CDR2: KGHSH, LQKENI. The CDR3: CASSPGAAYNSPLHF. The CDR3 bases are TGTGCCAGCTCACCTGGGGCAGCATATAATTCACCCCTCCACTTT.

V and J are TRBV7-9 and TRBJ2-7, with 7 bases identical to TRBD2. This CDR3 contains 15 residues. Losses at the gene ends were 3 bases for V and 0 bases for J; bases not matched to a gene: 5. In germline, CDR1 is SEHNR, CDR2 FQNEAQ (reference sequence). This chain's CDR3 is CASSFSGSSSYEQYF. The DNA for the CDR3 is TGTGCCAGCAGCTTTAGCGGGTCCAGCTCCTACGAGCAGTACTTC.

In regard to this clonotype: A read error may be the cause here, since a much bigger clone is one base away. The rearrangement uses TRBV29-1 and TRBJ1-2; tentatively, D is TRBD1 (5 bases). The CDR3 is 13 amino acids. Germline assignment: CDR1 SQVTM and CDR2 ANQGSEA. The CDR3 spells CSVDLQGNYCYTF. In DNA form, the CDR3 reads TGCAGCGTTGACTTGCAGGGAAACTATTGCTACACCTTC.

The genes are TRBV20-1 and TRBJ2-2; D remains ambiguous. Trimming took off 3 bases at V and 5 bases at J, with 10 bases between the two ends. Germline V gene sequence: CDR1 DFQATT, CDR2 SNEGSKA (reference sequence). This CDR3 region has 13 residues. CDR3: CSASFRTTGELFF. The CDR3 nucleotides are TGCAGTGCTAGCTTTAGGACGACCGGGGAGCTGTTTTTT.

This clonotype was counted at least ten times. The chain joins TRBV9 to TRBJ2-1; D may be TRBD2 (5 bases). Germline lookup yields CDR1 SGDLS and CDR2 YYNGEE. The CDR3 contains 15 residues. Trimming stripped 4 bases from V and 0 bases from J, with 11 bases between. CDR3 residues: CASSSGLSSYNEQFF. As DNA, the CDR3 is TGTGCCAGCAGCTCAGGACTTTCCTCCTACAATGAGCAGTTCTTC.

This clonotype was observed a few times. The rearrangement joins TRBV20-1 to TRBJ2-1; 8 bases align to TRBD1. CDR3 length: 16 amino acids. Germline assignment: CDR1 DFQATT and CDR2 SNEGSKA (reference sequence). The trim removed 1 base at V and 0 bases at J, leaving 5 bases unmatched. CDR3 coding DNA: TGCAGTGCTAGAGTGCGGACAGGGAGCTCCTACAATGAGCAGTTCTTC. It yields the protein CSARVRTGSSYNEQFF.

This chain joins TRBV18 and TRBJ1-3; D remains ambiguous. CDR3 length: 17 amino acids. The germline V gene encodes CDR1 KGHSH and CDR2 LQKENI. V was clipped by 1 base and J by 2 bases, with 15 bases between them. The chain's CDR3 is CASSPQKKTGAGNTIYF. CDR3 bases: TGTGCCAGCTCACCACAGAAGAAAACTGGAGCTGGAAACACCATATATTTT.